These T cell receptor beta chains were read from a single sample in a study of blood T cell repertoires in COVID-19. Some clones are missing from TCRdb's copy, which holds only in-frame ones; the method was immunoSEQ multiplex PCR. The sample yields tens of thousands of clones, about 80% seen once. What was sequenced was peripheral blood. The receptor set was obtained from an elderly woman with acute or convalescent COVID-19. The CDR3 runs from the conserved cysteine through the conserved F or W. The D gene is left open where the match is weak. Size is stated for part of the rows, as once, few or many counts, or as a class when the clone is expanded.

size: .
D: .
V: TRBV20-1
J: TRBJ2-5
DNA: TGCAGTGCCGCGGAGAAAGAGACCCAGTACTTC
CDR3: CSAAEKETQYF

size: few
D: TRBD1
V: TRBV7-9
J: TRBJ1-1
DNA: TGTGCCAGCAGCCGACAGGGACGGAGGAACACTGAAGCTTTCTTT
CDR3: CASSRQGRRNTEAFF

size: .
D: TRBD1
V: TRBV5-5
J: TRBJ2-3
DNA: TGTGCCAGCAGCTTGGGACAGGGGGCCTCGACAGATACGCAGTATTTT
CDR3: CASSLGQGASTDTQYF

size: .
D: TRBD1
V: TRBV10-3
J: TRBJ1-5
DNA: TGTGCCATCAGTCCGGGACAGGGGGGCCAACAGCCCCAGCATTTT
CDR3: CAISPGQGGQQPQHF

size: .
D: .
V: TRBV2
J: TRBJ2-3
DNA: TGTGCCAGCAGTGTGTCGCGGGTTAGCACAGATACGCAGTATTTT
CDR3: CASSVSRVSTDTQYF

size: .
D: TRBD1
V: TRBV7-9
J: TRBJ2-1
DNA: TGTGCCAGCAGCCCTAGACAGGGGGCTATCAATGAGCAGTTCTTC
CDR3: CASSPRQGAINEQFF

size: .
D: TRBD1
V: TRBV18
J: TRBJ2-3
DNA: TGTGCCAGCTCACCCCTCGGACAGGGCCTCACAGATACGCAGTATTTT
CDR3: CASSPLGQGLTDTQYF

size: .
D: TRBD2
V: TRBV6-2/TRBV6-3
J: TRBJ2-3
DNA: TGTGCCAGCAGTTACGCTCCAACTAGCGGACCCACAGATACGCAGTATTTT
CDR3: CASSYAPTSGPTDTQYF

size: .
D: .
V: TRBV18
J: TRBJ2-1
DNA: TGTGCCAGCTCACCACTGGGCGTCAACTACAATGAGCAGTTCTTC
CDR3: CASSPLGVNYNEQFF

size: .
D: .
V: TRBV3-1/TRBV3-2
J: TRBJ1-2
DNA: TGTGCCAGCAGCCAAGACAGCTATGGCTACACCTTC
CDR3: CASSQDSYGYTF

size: .
D: TRBD2
V: TRBV15
J: TRBJ2-2
DNA: TGTGCCACCAGCAGAGATCCTGGACTAGCGAGACCTAACACCGGGGAGCTGTTTTTT
CDR3: CATSRDPGLARPNTGELFF

size: .
D: .
V: TRBV27
J: TRBJ2-5
DNA: TGTGCCAGCAGTTTATATTGGGGCCGGGCGGAGACCCAGTACTTC
CDR3: CASSLYWGRAETQYF

size: .
D: .
V: TRBV27
J: TRBJ2-6
DNA: TGTGCCAGCAGTCAGGAGGCCAACGTCCTGACTTTC
CDR3: CASSQEANVLTF

size: .
D: TRBD1
V: TRBV25-1
J: TRBJ1-4
DNA: TGTGCCAGCAATTCTGGACAGGTCGGCGGTGAAAAACTGTTTTTT
CDR3: CASNSGQVGGEKLFF

size: .
D: .
V: TRBV12-3/TRBV12-4
J: TRBJ2-7
DNA: TGTGCCAGCAGTGGGGGGGCTTCCTACGAGCAGTACTTC
CDR3: CASSGGASYEQYF

size: .
D: TRBD1
V: TRBV30
J: TRBJ2-7
DNA: TGTGCCTGGAGTGACGTAGGACAGGGTTTTTACGAGCAGTACTTC
CDR3: CAWSDVGQGFYEQYF

size: .
D: .
V: TRBV7-2
J: TRBJ2-1
DNA: TGTGCCAGCAGCTCGAGGGCAGTCAGCTCCTACAATGAGCAGTTCTTC
CDR3: CASSSRAVSSYNEQFF

size: .
D: TRBD1
V: TRBV6-4
J: TRBJ1-2
DNA: TGTGCCAGCAGTGACTCGAGCCGGGACAGGCAAGGCTACACCTTC
CDR3: CASSDSSRDRQGYTF

size: .
D: TRBD1
V: TRBV9
J: TRBJ2-1
DNA: TGTGCCAGCAGCCCGTGGGGGACAGGGGGTTATGAGCAGTTCTTC
CDR3: CASSPWGTGGYEQFF

size: .
D: TRBD1
V: TRBV5-1
J: TRBJ1-1
DNA: TGCGCCAGCAGCTTGGCAAGGGACAGGGGTTTCACTGAAGCTTTCTTT
CDR3: CASSLARDRGFTEAFF

size: .
D: .
V: TRBV7-8
J: TRBJ1-3
DNA: TGTGCCAGCAGCTTAGCCGGGAGGGGCGAAATCGGTGGAAACACCATATATTTT
CDR3: CASSLAGRGEIGGNTIYF

size: few
D: TRBD1
V: TRBV28
J: TRBJ2-7
DNA: TGTGCCAGCAGGGACAGGGTCCCATCCAACGAGCAGTACTTC
CDR3: CASRDRVPSNEQYF

size: .
D: TRBD1
V: TRBV6-5
J: TRBJ2-7
DNA: TGTGCCAGCAGTTACTCTGCCCGGGACAGGGTTGCCGAGCAGTACTTC
CDR3: CASSYSARDRVAEQYF

size: .
D: TRBD2
V: TRBV5-1
J: TRBJ2-2
DNA: TGCGCCAGCAGCTCCGTAGCGGGACCGAACACCGGGGAGCTGTTTTTT
CDR3: CASSSVAGPNTGELFF

size: .
D: .
V: TRBV6-5
J: TRBJ2-7
DNA: TGTGCCAGCAGTACAGACAGAGCTCTCTACGAGCAGTACTTC
CDR3: CASSTDRALYEQYF

size: .
D: .
V: TRBV5-1
J: TRBJ2-1
DNA: TGCGCCAGCAGCTTGATCCGGGTGGAGGAGCAGTTCTTC
CDR3: CASSLIRVEEQFF

size: once
D: .
V: TRBV4-3
J: TRBJ2-1
DNA: TGCGCCAGCAGCGCAGGCTACAATGAGCAGTTCTTC
CDR3: CASSAGYNEQFF

size: .
D: .
V: TRBV19
J: TRBJ1-1
DNA: TGTGCCAGTAGTATAGTTTGGGCAGGGAACACTGAAGCTTTCTTT
CDR3: CASSIVWAGNTEAFF

size: .
D: .
V: TRBV29-1
J: TRBJ1-2
DNA: TGCAGCGTGCAGGGTGATGGCTACACCTTC
CDR3: CSVQGDGYTF

size: .
D: .
V: TRBV3-1/TRBV3-2
J: TRBJ2-3
DNA: TGTGCCAGCAGCCAAGGGGGCCCGCAGTATTTT
CDR3: CASSQGGPQYF

size: .
D: .
V: TRBV7-9
J: TRBJ1-5
DNA: TGTGCCAGCAGCTTAGTAGACAGGTATAGCAATCAGCCCCAGCATTTT
CDR3: CASSLVDRYSNQPQHF

size: .
D: TRBD2
V: TRBV28
J: TRBJ2-1
DNA: TGTGCCAGCAGTTTGGGGCTAGCGGGCCTGGGGCGTGAGCAGTTCTTC
CDR3: CASSLGLAGLGREQFF

size: .
D: TRBD1
V: TRBV9
J: TRBJ2-7
DNA: TGTGCCAGCAGCGTAGGGGGACAGGGGGCGAACGAGCAGTACTTC
CDR3: CASSVGGQGANEQYF

size: .
D: .
V: TRBV5-1
J: TRBJ2-1
DNA: TGCGCCAGCAGCTTGGCCGGAGGGGTAGCCTACAATGAGCAGTTCTTC
CDR3: CASSLAGGVAYNEQFF

size: .
D: .
V: TRBV5-1
J: TRBJ2-1
DNA: TGCGCCAGCAGCTCGACTCCTACCCGATCCTCCTACAATGAGCAGTTCTTC
CDR3: CASSSTPTRSSYNEQFF

size: few
D: TRBD1
V: TRBV4-1
J: TRBJ1-4
DNA: TGCGCCAGCAGACGATCCGGGACAGCTAATGAAAAACTGTTTTTT
CDR3: CASRRSGTANEKLFF

size: .
D: TRBD2
V: TRBV13
J: TRBJ2-3
DNA: TGTGCCAGCAGCTCCAAGCGGGATCGGGATACGCAGTATTTT
CDR3: CASSSKRDRDTQYF

size: .
D: TRBD1
V: TRBV9
J: TRBJ1-2
DNA: TGTGCCAGCAAGACAGGGGGTTCCTATGGCTACACCTTC
CDR3: CASKTGGSYGYTF

size: .
D: TRBD1
V: TRBV28
J: TRBJ1-5
DNA: TGTGCCAGCAGTCCACGGACAGGGCTGGGCAATCAGCCCCAGCATTTT
CDR3: CASSPRTGLGNQPQHF

size: .
D: .
V: TRBV27
J: TRBJ1-1
DNA: TGTGCCAGCAGTTTCTTCAAGGACTTGAACACTGAAGCTTTCTTT
CDR3: CASSFFKDLNTEAFF

size: few
D: TRBD2
V: TRBV5-4
J: TRBJ2-3
DNA: TGTGCCAGCAGCTTGGGGGGACTAGCGGGAGTTTCGAGAGATACGCAGTATTTT
CDR3: CASSLGGLAGVSRDTQYF

size: once
D: .
V: TRBV5-1
J: TRBJ1-1
DNA: TGCGCCAGCAGCTTGAGGACTACCGACACTGAAGCTTTCTTT
CDR3: CASSLRTTDTEAFF

size: .
D: .
V: TRBV14
J: TRBJ2-3
DNA: TGTGCCAGCAGCGGCGGGGGCATTATGGTCGGTACGCAGTATTTT
CDR3: CASSGGGIMVGTQYF

size: .
D: TRBD1
V: TRBV28
J: TRBJ1-1
DNA: TGTGCCAGCAGTAGAACAGGGGGCCGGGAAGCTTTCTTT
CDR3: CASSRTGGREAFF

size: .
D: TRBD1
V: TRBV6-5
J: TRBJ1-1
DNA: TGTGCCAGCAGTTACACTTCTTACACAGGGGGCGTTGAAGCTTTCTTT
CDR3: CASSYTSYTGGVEAFF

size: .
D: .
V: TRBV6-5
J: TRBJ2-7
DNA: TGTGCCAGCGAGGGACGGGAGAAATCCTACGAGCAGTACTTC
CDR3: CASEGREKSYEQYF

size: .
D: TRBD2
V: TRBV6-5
J: TRBJ2-1
DNA: TGTGCCAGCAATGCGGGAGTAGGTGAGCAGTTCTTC
CDR3: CASNAGVGEQFF

size: .
D: .
V: TRBV6-5
J: TRBJ1-1
DNA: TGTGCCAGCAGTTATCAGGGGAACACTGAAGCTTTCTTT
CDR3: CASSYQGNTEAFF

size: .
D: TRBD2
V: TRBV7-9
J: TRBJ2-1
DNA: TGTGCCAGCAGCCCTAAGAGACGACTAGCGCCCTACAATGAGCAGTTCTTC
CDR3: CASSPKRRLAPYNEQFF

size: .
D: .
V: TRBV19
J: TRBJ1-1
DNA: TGTGCCAGTAGTATCAGCCCAGGGCCGAACACTGAAGCTTTCTTT
CDR3: CASSISPGPNTEAFF

size: once
D: TRBD1
V: TRBV6-2/TRBV6-3
J: TRBJ2-2
DNA: TGTGCCAGCAGTCAGGGACAGGGGGCGTACACCGGGGAGCTGTTTTTT
CDR3: CASSQGQGAYTGELFF

size: once
D: TRBD1
V: TRBV29-1
J: TRBJ2-3
DNA: TGCAGCACCCGGGACAGGGGCACAGATACGCAGTATTTT
CDR3: CSTRDRGTDTQYF

size: .
D: .
V: TRBV19
J: TRBJ2-4
DNA: TGTGCCAGTAGCGAGAACAGGGTTCTGGGTAGCGTTCAGTACTTC
CDR3: CASSENRVLGSVQYF

size: .
D: .
V: TRBV11-3
J: TRBJ2-5
DNA: TGTGCCAGCAGCTTCGGCGGGGAAGAGACCCAGTACTTC
CDR3: CASSFGGEETQYF

size: once
D: TRBD1
V: TRBV15
J: TRBJ1-4
DNA: TGTGCCACCAGCCCGGACAGGTTCAATGAAAAACTGTTTTTT
CDR3: CATSPDRFNEKLFF

size: .
D: .
V: TRBV4-3
J: TRBJ2-1
DNA: TGCGCCAGCAGCCAAGAATGGGCAAGTATCTACAATGAGCAGTTCTTC
CDR3: CASSQEWASIYNEQFF

size: .
D: TRBD1
V: TRBV9
J: TRBJ1-6
DNA: TGTGCCAGCAGCGCTACAGGGGGCGATACGTCACCCCTCCACTTT
CDR3: CASSATGGDTSPLHF

size: .
D: TRBD1
V: TRBV3-1/TRBV3-2
J: TRBJ1-2
DNA: TGTGCCAGCAGCCCAGACAGGGGAACCTATGGCTACACCTTC
CDR3: CASSPDRGTYGYTF

size: .
D: .
V: TRBV6-1
J: TRBJ1-6
DNA: TGTGCCAGCAGTGAAGGAGGACTGAATAATTCACCCCTCCACTTT
CDR3: CASSEGGLNNSPLHF